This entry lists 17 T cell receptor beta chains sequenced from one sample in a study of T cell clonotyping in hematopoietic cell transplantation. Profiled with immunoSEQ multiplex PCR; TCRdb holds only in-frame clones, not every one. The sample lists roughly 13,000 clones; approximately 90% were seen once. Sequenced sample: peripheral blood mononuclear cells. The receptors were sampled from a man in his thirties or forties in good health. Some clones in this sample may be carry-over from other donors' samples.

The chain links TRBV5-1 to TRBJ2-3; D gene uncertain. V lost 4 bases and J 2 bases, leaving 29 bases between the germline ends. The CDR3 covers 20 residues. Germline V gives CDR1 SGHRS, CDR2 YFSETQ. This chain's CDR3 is CASSRASSSRSQDLTDTQYF. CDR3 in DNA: TGCGCCAGCAGCCGCGCATCCTCCTCAAGGTCCCAGGACCTCACAGATACGCAGTATTTT.

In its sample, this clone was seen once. This CDR3 is CASSVAPSGRDYNEQFF. As DNA, the CDR3 is TGTGCCAGCAGCGTAGCTCCTAGCGGGAGAGATTACAATGAGCAGTTCTTC. This sequence joins TRBV9 and TRBJ2-1, with 10 bases that match TRBD2. The V gene's germline CDR1 is SGDLS and CDR2 YYNGEE. V was pared by 0 bases and J by 4 bases, with 7 bases of the junction left unmatched. CDR3 size: 17 residues.

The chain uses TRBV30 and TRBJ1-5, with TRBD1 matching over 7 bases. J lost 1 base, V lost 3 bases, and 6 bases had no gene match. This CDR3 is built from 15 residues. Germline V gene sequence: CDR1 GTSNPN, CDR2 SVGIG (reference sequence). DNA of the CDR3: TGTGCCTGGAGCCGGGACAGTGGGAGCAATCAGCCCCAGCATTTT. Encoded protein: CAWSRDSGSNQPQHF.

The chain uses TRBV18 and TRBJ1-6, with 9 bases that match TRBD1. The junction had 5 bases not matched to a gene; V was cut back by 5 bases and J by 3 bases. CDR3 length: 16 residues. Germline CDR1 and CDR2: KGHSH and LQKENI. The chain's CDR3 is CASSGQGISYNSPLHF. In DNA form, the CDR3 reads TGTGCCAGCTCAGGACAGGGGATCAGCTATAATTCACCCCTCCACTTT.

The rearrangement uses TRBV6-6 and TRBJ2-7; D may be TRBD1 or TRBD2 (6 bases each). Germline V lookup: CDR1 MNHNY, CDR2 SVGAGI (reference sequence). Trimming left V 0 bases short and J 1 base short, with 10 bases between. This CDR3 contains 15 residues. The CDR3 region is CASSYSPGASYEQYF. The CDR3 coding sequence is TGTGCCAGCAGTTACTCGCCGGGGGCTTCCTACGAGCAGTACTTC.

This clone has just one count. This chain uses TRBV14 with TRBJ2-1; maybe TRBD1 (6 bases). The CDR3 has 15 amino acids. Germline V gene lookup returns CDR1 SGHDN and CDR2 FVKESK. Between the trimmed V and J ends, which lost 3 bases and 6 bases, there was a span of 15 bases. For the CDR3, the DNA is TGTGCCAGCAGCCACGGACAGTTAAGGGGCAATGAGCAGTTCTTC. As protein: CASSHGQLRGNEQFF.

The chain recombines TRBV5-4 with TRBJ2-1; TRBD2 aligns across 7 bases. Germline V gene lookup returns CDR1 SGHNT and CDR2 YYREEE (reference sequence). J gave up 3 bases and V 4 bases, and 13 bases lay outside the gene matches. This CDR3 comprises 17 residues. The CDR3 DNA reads TGTGCCAGCAGCGCGACGGGCGGGGGTTTTAACTACAATGAGCAGTTCTTC. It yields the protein CASSATGGGFNYNEQFF.

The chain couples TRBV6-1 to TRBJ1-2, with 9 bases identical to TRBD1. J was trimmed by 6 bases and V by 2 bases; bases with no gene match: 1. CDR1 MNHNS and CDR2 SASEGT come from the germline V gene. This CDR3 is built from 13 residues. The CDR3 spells CASSEWTGDGYTF. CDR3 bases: TGTGCCAGCAGTGAATGGACAGGGGATGGCTACACCTTC.

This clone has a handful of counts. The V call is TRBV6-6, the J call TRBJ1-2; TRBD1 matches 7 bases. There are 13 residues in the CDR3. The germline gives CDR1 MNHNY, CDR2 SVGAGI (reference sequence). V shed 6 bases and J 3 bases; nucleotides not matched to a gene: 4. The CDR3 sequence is CASSRGQDYGYTF. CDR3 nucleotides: TGTGCCAGCAGCCGAGGACAGGACTATGGCTACACCTTC.

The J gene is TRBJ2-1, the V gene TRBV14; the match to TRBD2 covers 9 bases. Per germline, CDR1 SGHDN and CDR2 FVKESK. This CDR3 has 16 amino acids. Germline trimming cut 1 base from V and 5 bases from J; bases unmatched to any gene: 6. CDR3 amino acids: CASSQGGTSPHNEQFF. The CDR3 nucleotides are TGTGCCAGCAGCCAAGGCGGGACTAGCCCGCACAATGAGCAGTTCTTC.

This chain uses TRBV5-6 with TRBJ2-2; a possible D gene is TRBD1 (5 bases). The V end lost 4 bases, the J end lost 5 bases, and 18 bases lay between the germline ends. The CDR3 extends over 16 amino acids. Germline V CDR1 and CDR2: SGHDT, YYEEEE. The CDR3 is CASSPVRTKGTGELFF. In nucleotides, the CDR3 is TGTGCCAGCAGCCCAGTCCGGACCAAGGGGACCGGGGAGCTGTTTTTT.

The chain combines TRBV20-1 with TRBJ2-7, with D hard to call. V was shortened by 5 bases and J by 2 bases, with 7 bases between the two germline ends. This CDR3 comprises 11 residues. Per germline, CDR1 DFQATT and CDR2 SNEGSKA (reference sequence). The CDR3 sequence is CSAGPTYEQYF. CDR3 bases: TGCAGTGCTGGTCCTACCTACGAGCAGTACTTC.

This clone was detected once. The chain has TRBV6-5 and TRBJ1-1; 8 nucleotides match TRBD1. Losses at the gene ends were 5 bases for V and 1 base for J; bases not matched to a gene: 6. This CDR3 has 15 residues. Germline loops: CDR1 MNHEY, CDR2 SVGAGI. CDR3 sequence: CASSRDRGSNTEAFF. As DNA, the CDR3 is TGTGCCAGCAGTAGAGACAGGGGATCGAACACTGAAGCTTTCTTT.

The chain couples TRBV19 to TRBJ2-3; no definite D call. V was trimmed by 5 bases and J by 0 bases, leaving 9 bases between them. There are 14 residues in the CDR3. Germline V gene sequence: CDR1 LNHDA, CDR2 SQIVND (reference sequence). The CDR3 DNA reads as TGTGCCAGTAGTTTCCGGATCAGCACAGATACGCAGTATTTT. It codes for CASSFRISTDTQYF.

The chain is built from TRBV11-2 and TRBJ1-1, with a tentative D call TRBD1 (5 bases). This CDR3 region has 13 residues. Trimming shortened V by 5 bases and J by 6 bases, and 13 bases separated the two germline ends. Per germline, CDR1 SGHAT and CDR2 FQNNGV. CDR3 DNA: TGTGCCAGCAGCAGGGGAAGGATCGCTGAAGCTTTCTTT. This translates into CASSRGRIAEAFF.

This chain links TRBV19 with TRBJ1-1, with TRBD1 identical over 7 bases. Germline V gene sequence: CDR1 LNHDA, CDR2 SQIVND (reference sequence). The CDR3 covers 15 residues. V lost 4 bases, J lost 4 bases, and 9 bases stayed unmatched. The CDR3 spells CASSNPDRSLTEAFF. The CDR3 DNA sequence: TGTGCCAGTAGTAACCCGGACAGGTCCCTCACTGAAGCTTTCTTT.

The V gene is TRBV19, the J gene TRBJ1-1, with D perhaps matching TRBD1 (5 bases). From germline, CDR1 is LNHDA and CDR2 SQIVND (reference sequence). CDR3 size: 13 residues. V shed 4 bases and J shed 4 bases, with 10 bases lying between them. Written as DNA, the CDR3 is TGTGCCAGTAGTACGGCGCAGGGCACTGAAGCTTTCTTT. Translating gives CASSTAQGTEAFF.